These 14 T cell receptor beta chains were all obtained from the same sample, sequenced in a study of T cells after yellow fever vaccination. Each CDR3 protein gets one entry after TCRdb re-called the 5' RACE reads with MiXCR. The sample has about 400,000 distinct CDR3 sequences; around a tenth are singletons. The sample in question was PBMCs, obtained on the day of the first yellow fever vaccination. These receptors were taken from a man younger than 30 who received the YFV17D yellow fever vaccine.

There are a few counts of this clonotype. CDR3 DNA sequence: TGTGCCAGTAGCCCCCTTGGTACCCTGGGGGAGCAGTACTTC. It is translated as CASSPLGTLGEQYF. The rearrangement links TRBV19 to TRBJ2-7, with D unclear. V lost 6 bases, J lost 7 bases, and 19 bases lay in between. This CDR3 contains 14 residues. The germline V gene has CDR1 LNHDA and CDR2 SQIVND (reference sequence). Looking up the rest from reference TRBV19 and TRBJ2-7 gives the full variable domain: DGGITQSPKYLFRKEGQNVTLSCEQNLNHDAMYWYRQDPGQGLRLIYYSQIVNDFQKGDIAEGYSVSREKKESFPLTVTSAQKNPTAFYLCASSPLGTLGEQYFGPGTRLTVT.

This clonotype was seen repeatedly, ten times or more. The rearrangement joins TRBV12-3 or TRBV12-4 to TRBJ2-2; TRBD1 is a possible D gene (6 bases). This CDR3 region has 14 residues. Trimming took off 3 bases at V and 7 bases at J, with 12 bases between the two ends. CDR3 sequence: CASSLNRAVGELFF. The CDR3 DNA sequence: TGTGCCAGCAGTTTGAACAGGGCCGTCGGGGAGCTGTTTTTT.

This rearrangement joins TRBV5-5 to TRBJ1-4; TRBD1 agrees at 10 bases. Germline CDR1 reads SGHKS; CDR2 reads YYEKEE (reference sequence). The CDR3 is 14 residues long. J lost 7 bases, V lost 0 bases, and 0 bases had no gene match. The CDR3 nucleotides read TGTGCCAGCAGCTTGGGGGACAGGGGTGAAAAACTGTTTTTT. This codes for CASSLGDRGEKLFF.

This clonotype has only a few counts. The rearrangement links TRBV5-4 to TRBJ2-1; D possibly matches TRBD1 or TRBD2 (5 bases each). The CDR3 consists of 15 residues. Germline-derived CDR1 and CDR2 are SGHNT and YYREEE (reference sequence). Trimming stripped 4 bases from V and 9 bases from J, with 20 bases between. CDR3 DNA sequence: TGTGCCAGCAGCCAGGACCCAGTGGGGGATAGTGAGCAGTTCTTC. It translates to CASSQDPVGDSEQFF.

The chain couples TRBV5-5 to TRBJ1-1, with 9 bases matching TRBD1. Germline CDR1 reads SGHKS; CDR2 reads YYEKEE (reference sequence). Trimming at V came to 3 bases and at J to 11 bases, leaving 14 bases not matched to a gene. The CDR3 loop spans 15 amino acids. The CDR3: CASSSPPEGQGMAFF. The CDR3 nucleotides are TGTGCCAGCAGCTCACCCCCCGAGGGACAGGGAATGGCTTTCTTT.

In its sample, this clonotype was seen a few times. The chain uses TRBV11-2 and TRBJ2-6; D not resolved. V lost 6 bases and J lost 4, with 10 bases in between. This CDR3 spans 14 amino acids. Per the germline V gene, CDR1 is SGHAT and CDR2 is FQNNGV. CDR3 nucleotide sequence: TGTGCCAGCAGGTCCTTGAGGGGGGCCAACGTCCTGACTTTC. Translating it yields CASRSLRGANVLTF. Full variable domain (remainder filled in from reference TRBV11-2 and TRBJ2-6): EAGVAQSPRYKIIEKRQSVAFWCNPISGHATLYWYQQILGQGPKLLIQFQNNGVVDDSQLPKDRFSAERLKGVDSTLKIQPAKLEDSAVYLCASRSLRGANVLTFGAGSRLTVL.

In its sample, this clonotype was seen a few times. The V and J genes are TRBV27 and TRBJ1-5, with D possibly matching TRBD1 (5 bases). Germline V gene sequence: CDR1 MNHEY, CDR2 SMNVEV (reference sequence). The CDR3 totals 16 residues. V lost 9 bases, J lost 3 bases, and 21 bases lay in between. Here the CDR3 DNA reads TGTGCCAGTCCGAGGCAGGGTAGGGGTCACAATCAGCCCCAGCATTTT. The encoded protein is CASPRQGRGHNQPQHF.

This clonotype has just a few counts. The chain is built from TRBV20-1 and TRBJ1-2; weak D call: TRBD1 (5 bases). CDR1 DFQATT and CDR2 SNEGSKA come from the germline V gene (reference sequence). There are 14 residues in the CDR3. The DNA for the CDR3 is TGCAGGCCCGACGGGGGGAAGTTTAACTATGGCTACACCTTC. This codes for CRPDGGKFNYGYTF.

J is TRBJ2-2 and V is TRBV19; the match to TRBD1 covers 8 bases. Per germline, CDR1 LNHDA and CDR2 SQIVND (reference sequence). The CDR3 extends over 13 amino acids. Trimming cost V 6 bases and J 10 bases; bases outside gene matches: 7. The CDR3 nucleotides read TGTGCCAGTAGAGTGACAGGGGACGTGGAGCTGTTTTTT. Translation: CASRVTGDVELFF.

This clonotype has only a few counts. The V and J genes are TRBV7-2 and TRBJ2-5, with a tentative D call TRBD2 (6 bases). Trimming shortened V by 8 bases and J by 5 bases, and 18 bases separated the two germline ends. Per the germline V gene, CDR1 is SGHTA and CDR2 is FQGNSA. This CDR3 has 14 amino acids. CDR3 DNA: TGTGCCAGCTTCCGGAGAGGGGCGGGGGAGACCCAGTACTTC. It encodes CASFRRGAGETQYF.

This clonotype occurred many times. The genes are TRBV7-2 and TRBJ2-7, with D unclear. From germline, CDR1 is SGHTA and CDR2 FQGNSA. This CDR3 comprises 15 residues. V lost 1 base and J 0 bases, leaving 10 bases between the germline ends. The CDR3 nucleotides read TGTGCCAGCAGCTTAGGCGCGACTGGCTCCTACGAGCAGTACTTC. Amino acid sequence: CASSLGATGSYEQYF. Variable domain in full (rest from reference TRBV7-2 and TRBJ2-7): GAGVSQSPSNKVTEKGKDVELRCDPISGHTALYWYRQSLGQGLEFLIYFQGNSAPDKSGLPSDRFSAERTGGSVSTLTIQRTQQEDSAVYLCASSLGATGSYEQYFGPGTRLTVT.

The genes are TRBV9 and TRBJ2-3, with D possibly being TRBD1 or TRBD2 (5 bases each). Trimming took 3 bases from V and 2 from J, leaving 22 bases between them. CDR3 size: 18 residues. Germline lookup yields CDR1 SGDLS and CDR2 YYNGEE. The chain's CDR3 is CASSARRGTSPTTDTQYF. CDR3 nucleotide sequence: TGTGCCAGCAGCGCCAGGAGAGGGACCAGCCCTACCACAGATACGCAGTATTTT.

This clonotype was detected only a few times. This chain links TRBV5-4 with TRBJ2-7, with 9 bases identical to TRBD2. Germline values: CDR1 SGHNT, CDR2 YYREEE (reference sequence). The CDR3 loop spans 14 amino acids. V was clipped by 2 bases and J by 11 bases; unmatched bases: 11. CDR3 region: CASSLPGLAPAEYF. In DNA, the CDR3 is TGTGCCAGCAGCTTACCTGGACTAGCGCCGGCGGAGTACTTC.

J is TRBJ2-7 and V is TRBV6-2 or TRBV6-3, with unresolved D. V was trimmed by 7 bases and J by 2 bases, leaving 12 bases between them. Germline V gene data show CDR1 as MNHEY and CDR2 as SVGEGT. The length of the CDR3 is 13 residues. CDR3 in amino acids: CASMKTSAYEQYF. As DNA, the CDR3 is TGTGCCAGCATGAAGACAAGCGCCTACGAGCAGTACTTC.